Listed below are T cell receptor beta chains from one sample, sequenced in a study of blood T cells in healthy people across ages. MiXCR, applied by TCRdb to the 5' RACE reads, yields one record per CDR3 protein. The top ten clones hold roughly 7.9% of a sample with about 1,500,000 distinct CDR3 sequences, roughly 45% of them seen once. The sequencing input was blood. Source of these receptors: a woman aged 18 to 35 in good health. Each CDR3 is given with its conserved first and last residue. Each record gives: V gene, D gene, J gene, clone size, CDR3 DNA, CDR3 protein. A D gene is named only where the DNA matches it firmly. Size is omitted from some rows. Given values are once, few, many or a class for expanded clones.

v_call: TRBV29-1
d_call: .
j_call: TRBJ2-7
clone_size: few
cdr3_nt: TGCAGCGCTGAGACAGGTAAAAGCTCCTACGAGCAGTACTTC
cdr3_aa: CSAETGKSSYEQYF

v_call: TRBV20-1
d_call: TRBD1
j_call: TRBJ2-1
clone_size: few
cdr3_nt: TGCAGTGCTAGGATTCCCGGGCAGGGGGTGGGTGAGCAGTTCTTC
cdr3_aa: CSARIPGQGVGEQFF

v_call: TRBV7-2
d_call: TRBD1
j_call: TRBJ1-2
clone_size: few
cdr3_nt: TGTGCCAGCAGCTTAGCTTCCGGACAGGTGGCCATGGGCTACACCTTC
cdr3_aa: CASSLASGQVAMGYTF

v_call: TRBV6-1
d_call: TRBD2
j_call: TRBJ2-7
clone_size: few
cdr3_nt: TGTGCCAGCAGTGAAAGACTGGCTAGCGGGACCTACGAGCAGTACTTC
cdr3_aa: CASSERLASGTYEQYF

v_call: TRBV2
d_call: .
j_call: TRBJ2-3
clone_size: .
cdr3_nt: TGTGCCAGCAGTGATCCTTTGCGCCGGCTAACAGATACGCAGTATTTT
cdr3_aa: CASSDPLRRLTDTQYF

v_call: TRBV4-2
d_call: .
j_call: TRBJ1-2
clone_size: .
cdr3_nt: TGTGCCAGCAGCCAACCGCAGGCCGGGACGGAAGGAAACTATGGCTACACCTTC
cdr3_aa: CASSQPQAGTEGNYGYTF

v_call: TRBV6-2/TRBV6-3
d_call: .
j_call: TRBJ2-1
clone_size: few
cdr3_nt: TGTGCCAGCAGTTACTCCCGAACCCATGAGCAGTTCTTC
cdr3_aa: CASSYSRTHEQFF

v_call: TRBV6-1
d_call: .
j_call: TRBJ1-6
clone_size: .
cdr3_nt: TGTGCCAGCAGTGAGGAGGTTGGGGTCTTTAATTCACCCCTCCACTTT
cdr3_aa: CASSEEVGVFNSPLHF

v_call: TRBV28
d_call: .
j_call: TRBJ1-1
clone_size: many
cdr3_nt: TGTGCCAGCAGTTTAGGATGGGGGGAGGGGAACACTGAAGCTTTCTTT
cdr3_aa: CASSLGWGEGNTEAFF

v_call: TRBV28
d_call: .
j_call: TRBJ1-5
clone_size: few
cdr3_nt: TGTGCCAGCAGTTTAAGAGGGTTGGGAAATCAGCCCCAGCATTTT
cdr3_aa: CASSLRGLGNQPQHF

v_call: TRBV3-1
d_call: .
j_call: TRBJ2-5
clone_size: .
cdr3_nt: TGTGCCAGAGGACGGGGTCCCCAGTACTTC
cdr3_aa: CARGRGPQYF

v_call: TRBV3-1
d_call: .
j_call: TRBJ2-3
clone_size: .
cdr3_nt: TGTGCCAGCAGCCAAGCCAGGGCGCAAGATACGCAGTATTTT
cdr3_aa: CASSQARAQDTQYF

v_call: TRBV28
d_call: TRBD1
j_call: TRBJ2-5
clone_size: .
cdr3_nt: TGTGCCAGCAGTTTATCGACAGGGATCTACAATGAGCAGTACTTC
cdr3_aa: CASSLSTGIYNEQYF

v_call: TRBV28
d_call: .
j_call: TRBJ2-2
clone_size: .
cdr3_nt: TGTGCCAGCAAAGGGGGGGGGACCGGGGAGCTGTTTTTT
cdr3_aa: CASKGGGTGELFF

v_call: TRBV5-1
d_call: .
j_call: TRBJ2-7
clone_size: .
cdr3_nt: TGCGCCAGCAGCAGAATAGCGGCTGTCTCCTACGAGCAGTACTTC
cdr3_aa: CASSRIAAVSYEQYF

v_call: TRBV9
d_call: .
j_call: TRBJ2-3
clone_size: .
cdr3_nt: TGTGCCAGCAGCGTGCTTACAGATACGCAGTATTTT
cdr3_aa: CASSVLTDTQYF

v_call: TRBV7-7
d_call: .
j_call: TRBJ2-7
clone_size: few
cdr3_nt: TGTGCTAGCAGCCCCGGGGCGGGCAATGAGCAGTACTTC
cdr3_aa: CASSPGAGNEQYF

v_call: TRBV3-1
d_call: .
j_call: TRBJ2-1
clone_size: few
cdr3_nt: TGTGCCAGCAGCCCATCGCCCGACAATGAGCAGTTCTTC
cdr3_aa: CASSPSPDNEQFF

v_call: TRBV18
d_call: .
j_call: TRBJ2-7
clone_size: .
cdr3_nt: TGTGCCAGCTCGCACGGTGAGACACCGGCCAGGGAGCAGTACTTC
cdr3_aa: CASSHGETPAREQYF

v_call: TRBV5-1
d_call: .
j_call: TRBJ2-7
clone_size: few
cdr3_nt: TGCGCCAGCAGCTTGTATTCGGCCGACGAGCAGTACTTC
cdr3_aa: CASSLYSADEQYF

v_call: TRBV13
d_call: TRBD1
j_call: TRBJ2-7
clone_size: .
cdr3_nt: TGTGCCAGCAGCTTTGGCCTAGGGGGCTCCGAGCAGTACTTC
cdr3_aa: CASSFGLGGSEQYF

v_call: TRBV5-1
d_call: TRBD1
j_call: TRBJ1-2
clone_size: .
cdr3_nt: TGCGCCAGCGCGAGGGGGCTAGATGGCTACACCTTC
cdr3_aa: CASARGLDGYTF

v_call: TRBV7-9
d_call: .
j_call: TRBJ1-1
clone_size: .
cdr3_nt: TGTGCCAGCAGCCCACCCAAGGGCGGGGGTGAAGCTTTCTTT
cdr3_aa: CASSPPKGGGEAFF

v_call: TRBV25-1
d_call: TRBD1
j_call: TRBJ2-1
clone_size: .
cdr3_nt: TGTGCCAGCAGTGAGGGAGGGACAGGGGTAGGTAATGAGCAGTTCTTC
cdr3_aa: CASSEGGTGVGNEQFF

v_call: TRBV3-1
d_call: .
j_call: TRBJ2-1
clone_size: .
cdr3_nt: TGTGCCAGCAGCCAAAGTCGGGGCAGCAAGTTCTTC
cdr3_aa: CASSQSRGSKFF

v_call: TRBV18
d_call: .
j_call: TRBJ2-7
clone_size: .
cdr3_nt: TGTGCCAGCTCACCCGCTACGGGTATCCTGAGCTCCTACGAGCAGTACTTC
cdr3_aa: CASSPATGILSSYEQYF

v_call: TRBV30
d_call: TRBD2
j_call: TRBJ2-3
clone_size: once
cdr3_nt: TGTGCCTGGAGTGTTGGGGCTAGCGGGGGATGGACAGATACGCAGTATTTT
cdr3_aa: CAWSVGASGGWTDTQYF

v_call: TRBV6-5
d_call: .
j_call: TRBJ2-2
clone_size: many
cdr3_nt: TGTGCCAGCAGTTATCTGAACACCGGGGAGCTGTTTTTT
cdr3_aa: CASSYLNTGELFF

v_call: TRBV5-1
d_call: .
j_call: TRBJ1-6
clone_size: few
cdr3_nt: TGCGCCAGCAGCTTGGACCTAGTGTCACCCCTCCACTTT
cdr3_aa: CASSLDLVSPLHF

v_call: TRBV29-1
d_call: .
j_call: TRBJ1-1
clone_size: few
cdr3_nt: TGCAGCGTCCTCAGGAACACTGAAGCTTTCTTT
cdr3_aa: CSVLRNTEAFF

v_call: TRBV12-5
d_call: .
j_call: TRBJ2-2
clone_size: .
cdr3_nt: TGTGCTAGTGGTTTGGTACCGCCGGGTATCACGAACACCGGGGAGCTGTTTTTT
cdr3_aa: CASGLVPPGITNTGELFF

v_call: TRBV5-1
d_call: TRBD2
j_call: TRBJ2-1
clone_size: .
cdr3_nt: TGCGCCAGCAGCTTGGTCGGGACTAGCTGGAATGAGCAGTTCTTC
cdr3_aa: CASSLVGTSWNEQFF

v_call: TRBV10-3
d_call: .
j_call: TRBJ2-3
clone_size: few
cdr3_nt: TGTGCCATCAGTTCCCAACTAGTCGCAGATACGCAGTATTTT
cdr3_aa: CAISSQLVADTQYF

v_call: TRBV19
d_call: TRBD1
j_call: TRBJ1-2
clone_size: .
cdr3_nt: TGTGCCAGTAGTATGGGACAGGGGACCTCCGGCTACACCTTC
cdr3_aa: CASSMGQGTSGYTF

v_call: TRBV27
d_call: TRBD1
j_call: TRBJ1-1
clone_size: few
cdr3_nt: TGTGCCAGCAGTTTGGCAGGGGGGGGTCGGTACACTGAAGCTTTCTTT
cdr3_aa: CASSLAGGGRYTEAFF

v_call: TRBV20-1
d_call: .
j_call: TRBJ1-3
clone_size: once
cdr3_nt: TGCAGTGCTAGAGATCCCGAGGGATCGGGTGGAAACACCATATATTTT
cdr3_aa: CSARDPEGSGGNTIYF

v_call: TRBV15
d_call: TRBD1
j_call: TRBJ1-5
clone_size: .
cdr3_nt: TGTGCCACCAGCAGGGGTTTTACAGGGGAAAATCAGCCCCAGCATTTT
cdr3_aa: CATSRGFTGENQPQHF

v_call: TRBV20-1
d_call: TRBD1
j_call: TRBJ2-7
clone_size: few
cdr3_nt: TGCAGTGCTAGAGATATTGGGACAGTCCTCTACGAGCAGTACTTC
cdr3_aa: CSARDIGTVLYEQYF

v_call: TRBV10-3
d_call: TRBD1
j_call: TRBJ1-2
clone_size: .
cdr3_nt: TGTGCCATCACGAGGACAGGGGGCGATGGCTACACCTTC
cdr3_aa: CAITRTGGDGYTF

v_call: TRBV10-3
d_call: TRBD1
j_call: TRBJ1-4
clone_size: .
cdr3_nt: TGTGCCATCAGTGCAGGGACAGAAGGAGGTGAAAAACTGTTTTTT
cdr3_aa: CAISAGTEGGEKLFF

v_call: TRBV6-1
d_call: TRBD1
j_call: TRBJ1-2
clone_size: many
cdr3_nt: TGTGCCAGCAGTGAACCCATCGACAGGGGATATGGCTACACCTTC
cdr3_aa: CASSEPIDRGYGYTF

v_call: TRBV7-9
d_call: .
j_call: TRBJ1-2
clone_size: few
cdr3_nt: TGTGCCAGCAGCCCCCCTGAGGGTACCCCGCCGGGTGGCTACACCTTC
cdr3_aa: CASSPPEGTPPGGYTF

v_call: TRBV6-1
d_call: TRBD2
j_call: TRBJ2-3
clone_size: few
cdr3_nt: TGTGCCAGCAGCGCGACTAGCGGGGGAACAGATACGCAGTATTTT
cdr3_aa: CASSATSGGTDTQYF

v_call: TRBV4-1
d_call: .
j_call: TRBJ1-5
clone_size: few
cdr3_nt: TGCGCCAGCAGCCAAGGATGGGGGTCTAGCAATCAGCCCCAGCATTTT
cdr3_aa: CASSQGWGSSNQPQHF

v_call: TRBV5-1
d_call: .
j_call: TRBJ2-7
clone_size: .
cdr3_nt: TGCGCCAGCGCCACAGGGCTAGACGAGCAGTACTTC
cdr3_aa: CASATGLDEQYF

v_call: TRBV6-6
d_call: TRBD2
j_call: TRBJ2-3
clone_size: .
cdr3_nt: TGTGCCACCGGGAGGGGAGATACGCAGTATTTT
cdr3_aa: CATGRGDTQYF

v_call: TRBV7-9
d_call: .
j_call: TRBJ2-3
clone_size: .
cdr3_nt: TGTGCCAGCCAGAGGACCATGGCGGATACGCAGTATTTT
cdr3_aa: CASQRTMADTQYF

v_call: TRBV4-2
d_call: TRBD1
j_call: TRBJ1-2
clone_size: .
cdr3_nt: TGTGCCAGCAGCCCCCAGGGACAGGGACGAGATGGCTACACCTTC
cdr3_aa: CASSPQGQGRDGYTF

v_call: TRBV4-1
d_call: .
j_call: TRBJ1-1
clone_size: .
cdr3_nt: TGCGCCAGCAGCCAAGTTCCGTCGGGGGCGAACACTGAAGCTTTCTTT
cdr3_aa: CASSQVPSGANTEAFF

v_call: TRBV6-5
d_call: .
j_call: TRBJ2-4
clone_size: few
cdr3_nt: TGTGCCAGCATCGCCCCCGGAAACATTCAGTACTTC
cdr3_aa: CASIAPGNIQYF

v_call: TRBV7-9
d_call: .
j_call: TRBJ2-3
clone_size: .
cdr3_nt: TGTGCCAGCAGCGTAGAGGTGTCAGTTAGCACAGATACGCAGTATTTT
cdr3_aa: CASSVEVSVSTDTQYF